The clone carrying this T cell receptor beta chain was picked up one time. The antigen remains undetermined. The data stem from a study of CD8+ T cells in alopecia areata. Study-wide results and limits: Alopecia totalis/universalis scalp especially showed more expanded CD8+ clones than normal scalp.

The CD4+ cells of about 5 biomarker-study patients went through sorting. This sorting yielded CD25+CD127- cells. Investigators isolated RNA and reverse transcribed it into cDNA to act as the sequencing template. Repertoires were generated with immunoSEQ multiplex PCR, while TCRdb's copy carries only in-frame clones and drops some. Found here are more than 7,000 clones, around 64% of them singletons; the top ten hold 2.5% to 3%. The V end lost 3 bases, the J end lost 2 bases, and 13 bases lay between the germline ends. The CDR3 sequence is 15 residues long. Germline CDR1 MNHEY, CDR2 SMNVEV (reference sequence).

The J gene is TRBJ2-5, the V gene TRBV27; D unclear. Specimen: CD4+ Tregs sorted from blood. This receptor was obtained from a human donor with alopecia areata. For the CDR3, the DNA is TGTGCCAGCAGTTTCTATCCGGGCTCTCAAGAGACCCAGTACTTC. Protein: CASSFYPGSQETQYF.